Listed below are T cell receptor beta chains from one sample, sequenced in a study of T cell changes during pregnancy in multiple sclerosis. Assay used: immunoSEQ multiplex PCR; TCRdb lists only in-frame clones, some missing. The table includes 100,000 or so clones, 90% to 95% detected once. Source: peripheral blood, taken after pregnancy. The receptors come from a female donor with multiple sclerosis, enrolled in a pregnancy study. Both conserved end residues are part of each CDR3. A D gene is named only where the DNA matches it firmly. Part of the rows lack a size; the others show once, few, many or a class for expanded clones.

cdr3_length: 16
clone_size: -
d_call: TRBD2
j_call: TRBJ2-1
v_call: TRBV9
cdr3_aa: CASSVAGLAAYNEQFF
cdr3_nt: TGTGCCAGCAGCGTAGCGGGACTAGCAGCGTACAATGAGCAGTTCTTC

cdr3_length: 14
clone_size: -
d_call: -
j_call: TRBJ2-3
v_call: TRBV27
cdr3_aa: CASSLSQSTDTQYF
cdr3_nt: TGTGCCAGCAGTTTATCACAGAGCACAGATACGCAGTATTTT

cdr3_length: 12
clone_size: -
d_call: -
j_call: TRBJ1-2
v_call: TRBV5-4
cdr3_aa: CASSLGGGIFTF
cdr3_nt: TGTGCCAGCAGCTTGGGGGGGGGAATCTTCACCTTC

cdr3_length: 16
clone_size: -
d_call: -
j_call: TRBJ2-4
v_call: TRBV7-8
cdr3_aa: CASTLARRGALNIQYF
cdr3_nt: TGTGCCAGCACCCTAGCCCGGAGAGGAGCCCTGAACATTCAGTACTTC

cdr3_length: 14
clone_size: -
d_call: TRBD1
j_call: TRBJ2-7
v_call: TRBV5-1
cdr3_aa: CASSLDGQAYEQYF
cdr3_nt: TGCGCCAGCAGCTTGGATGGACAGGCCTACGAGCAGTACTTC

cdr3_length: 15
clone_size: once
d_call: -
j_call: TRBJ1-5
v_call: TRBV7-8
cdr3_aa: CASTPRLYSNQPQHF
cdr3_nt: TGTGCCAGCACCCCGAGGCTTTATAGCAATCAGCCCCAGCATTTT

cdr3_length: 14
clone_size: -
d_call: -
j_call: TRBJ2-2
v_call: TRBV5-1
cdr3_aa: CASSGITGPGELFF
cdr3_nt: TGCGCCAGCAGCGGGATAACAGGGCCCGGGGAGCTGTTTTTT

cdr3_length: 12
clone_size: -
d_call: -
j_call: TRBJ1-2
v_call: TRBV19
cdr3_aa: CASTGQNYGYTF
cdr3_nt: TGTGCCAGTACCGGACAGAACTATGGCTACACCTTC

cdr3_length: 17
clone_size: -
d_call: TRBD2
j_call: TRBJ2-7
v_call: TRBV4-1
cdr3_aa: CASSQDQPGLVSYEQYF
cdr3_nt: TGCGCCAGCAGCCAAGATCAGCCGGGACTAGTATCCTACGAGCAGTACTTC

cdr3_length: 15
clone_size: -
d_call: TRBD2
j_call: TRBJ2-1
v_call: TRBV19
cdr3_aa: CASGLAGGGPDEQFF
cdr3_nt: TGTGCCTCAGGACTAGCGGGAGGGGGGCCCGATGAGCAGTTCTTC

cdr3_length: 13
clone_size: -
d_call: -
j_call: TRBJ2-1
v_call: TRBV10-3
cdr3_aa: CAISELSYNEQFF
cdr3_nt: TGTGCCATCAGTGAGCTCAGTTACAATGAGCAGTTCTTC

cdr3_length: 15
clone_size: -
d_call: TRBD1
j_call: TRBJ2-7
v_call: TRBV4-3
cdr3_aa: CASSQENRGGNEQYF
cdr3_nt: TGCGCCAGCAGCCAGGAAAACAGGGGTGGTAACGAGCAGTACTTC

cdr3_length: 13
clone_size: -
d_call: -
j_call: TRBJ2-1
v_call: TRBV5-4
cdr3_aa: CASSLRASDEQFF
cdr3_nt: TGTGCCAGCAGCTTGAGAGCCTCTGATGAGCAGTTCTTC

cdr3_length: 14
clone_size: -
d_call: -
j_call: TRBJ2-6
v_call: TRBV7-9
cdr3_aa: CASSPGVGANVLTF
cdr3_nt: TGTGCCAGCAGCCCAGGGGTTGGGGCCAACGTCCTGACTTTC

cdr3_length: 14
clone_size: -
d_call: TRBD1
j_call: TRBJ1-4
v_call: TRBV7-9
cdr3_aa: CASSRTGGREKLFF
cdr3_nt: TGTGCCAGCAGCCGGACAGGGGGCCGGGAAAAACTGTTTTTT

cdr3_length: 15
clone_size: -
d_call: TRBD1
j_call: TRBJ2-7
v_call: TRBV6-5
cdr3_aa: CASKELRTGAREQYF
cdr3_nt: TGTGCCAGCAAGGAACTTAGGACAGGGGCACGCGAGCAGTACTTC

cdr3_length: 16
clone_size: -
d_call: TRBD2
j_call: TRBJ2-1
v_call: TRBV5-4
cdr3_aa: CASSTGLADSYNEQFF
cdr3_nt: TGTGCCAGCAGCACGGGACTAGCGGACTCCTACAATGAGCAGTTCTTC

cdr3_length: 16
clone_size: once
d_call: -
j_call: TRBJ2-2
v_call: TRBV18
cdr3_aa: CASSPPGRVNTGELFF
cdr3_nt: TGTGCCAGCTCACCACCGGGCAGGGTAAACACCGGGGAGCTGTTTTTT

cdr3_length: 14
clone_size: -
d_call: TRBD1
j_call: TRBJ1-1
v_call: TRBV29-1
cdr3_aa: CSGSRGVVPTEAFF
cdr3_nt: TGCAGCGGAAGCAGGGGGGTCGTCCCCACTGAAGCTTTCTTT

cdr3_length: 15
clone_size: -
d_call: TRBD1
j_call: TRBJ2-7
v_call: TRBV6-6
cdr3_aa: CASRIGGQGAYEQYF
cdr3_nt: TGTGCCAGTCGGATTGGGGGACAGGGTGCCTACGAGCAGTACTTC

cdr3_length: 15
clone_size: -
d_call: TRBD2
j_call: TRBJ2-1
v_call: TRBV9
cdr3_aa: CASSVGTSSYNEQFF
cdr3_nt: TGTGCCAGCAGCGTCGGGACTAGCTCCTACAATGAGCAGTTCTTC

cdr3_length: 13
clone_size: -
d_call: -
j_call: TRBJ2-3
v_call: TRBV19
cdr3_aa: CASSIGLLDTQYF
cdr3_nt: TGTGCCAGTAGTATAGGACTCTTAGATACGCAGTATTTT

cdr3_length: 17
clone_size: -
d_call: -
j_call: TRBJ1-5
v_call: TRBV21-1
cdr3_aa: CASSRGRGATSNQPQHF
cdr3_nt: TGTGCCAGCAGCCGCGGCAGGGGGGCTACCAGCAATCAGCCCCAGCATTTT

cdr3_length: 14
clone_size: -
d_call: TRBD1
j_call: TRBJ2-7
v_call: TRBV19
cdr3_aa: CASSTGQGSYEQYF
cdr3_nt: TGTGCCAGTAGTACGGGACAGGGGTCGTACGAGCAGTACTTC

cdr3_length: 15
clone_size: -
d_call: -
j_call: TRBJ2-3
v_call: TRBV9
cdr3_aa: CASSGTETSTDTQYF
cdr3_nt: TGTGCCAGCAGCGGGACAGAGACTAGCACAGATACGCAGTATTTT

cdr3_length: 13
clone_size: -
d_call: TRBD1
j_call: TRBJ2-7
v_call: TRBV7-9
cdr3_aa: CAIGQGATYEQYF
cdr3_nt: TGTGCCATTGGACAGGGGGCAACCTACGAGCAGTACTTC

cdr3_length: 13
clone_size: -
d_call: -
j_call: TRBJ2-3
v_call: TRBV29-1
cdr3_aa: CSVAESEIGTQYF
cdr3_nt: TGCAGCGTTGCGGAGTCGGAGATCGGTACGCAGTATTTT

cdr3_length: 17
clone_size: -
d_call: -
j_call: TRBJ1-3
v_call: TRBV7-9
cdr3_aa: CASSLDQGRRGGYTIYF
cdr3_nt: TGTGCCAGCAGCTTAGATCAAGGGAGACGTGGTGGGTACACCATATATTTT

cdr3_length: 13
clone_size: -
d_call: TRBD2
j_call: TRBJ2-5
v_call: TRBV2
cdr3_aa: CASRSGRYETQYF
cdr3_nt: TGTGCCAGCAGGAGCGGGAGGTATGAGACCCAGTACTTC

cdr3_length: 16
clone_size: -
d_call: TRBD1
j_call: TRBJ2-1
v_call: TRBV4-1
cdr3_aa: CASSQVLTGALNEQFF
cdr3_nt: TGCGCCAGCAGCCAAGTTTTAACAGGGGCTTTGAATGAGCAGTTCTTC

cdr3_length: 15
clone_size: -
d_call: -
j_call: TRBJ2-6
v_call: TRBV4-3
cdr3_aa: CASSQAGTGANVLTF
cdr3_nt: TGCGCCAGCAGCCAAGCAGGGACTGGGGCCAACGTCCTGACTTTC

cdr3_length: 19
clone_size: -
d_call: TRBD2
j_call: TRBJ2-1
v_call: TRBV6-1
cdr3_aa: CASSEYTGLAELSYNEQFF
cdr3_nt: TGTGCCAGCAGTGAATATACGGGACTAGCGGAACTCTCCTACAATGAGCAGTTCTTC

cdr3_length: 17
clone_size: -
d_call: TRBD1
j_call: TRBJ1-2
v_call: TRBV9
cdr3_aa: CASSHPRGQGSNYGYTF
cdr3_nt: TGTGCCAGCAGCCATCCGAGGGGACAGGGCTCTAACTATGGCTACACCTTC

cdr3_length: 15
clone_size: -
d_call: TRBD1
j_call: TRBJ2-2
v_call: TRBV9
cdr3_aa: CASSPGQPNTGELFF
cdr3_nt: TGTGCCAGCAGCCCGGGACAGCCTAACACCGGGGAGCTGTTTTTT

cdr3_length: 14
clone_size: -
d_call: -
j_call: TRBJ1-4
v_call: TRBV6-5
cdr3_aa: CASRTTQGNEKLFF
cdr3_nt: TGTGCCAGCAGAACAACCCAGGGAAATGAAAAACTGTTTTTT

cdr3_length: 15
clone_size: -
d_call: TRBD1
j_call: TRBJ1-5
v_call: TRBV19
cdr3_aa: CASRGASTGDQPQHF
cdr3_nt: TGTGCCAGTAGAGGGGCTAGTACAGGGGATCAGCCCCAGCATTTT

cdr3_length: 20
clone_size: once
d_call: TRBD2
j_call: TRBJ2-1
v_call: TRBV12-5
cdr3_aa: CASGLNPGQEGTSAYNEQFF
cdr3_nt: TGTGCTAGTGGTTTGAATCCGGGACAGGAAGGGACTAGCGCCTACAATGAGCAGTTCTTC

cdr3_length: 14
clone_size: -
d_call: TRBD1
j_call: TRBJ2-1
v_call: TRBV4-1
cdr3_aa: CASSRSQGVNEQFF
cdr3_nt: TGCGCCAGCAGCCGATCACAGGGGGTAAATGAGCAGTTCTTC

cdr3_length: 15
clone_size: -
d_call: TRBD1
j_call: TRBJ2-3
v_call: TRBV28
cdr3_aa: CASSSGQGNTDTQYF
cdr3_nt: TGTGCCAGCAGTTCGGGACAGGGGAACACAGATACGCAGTATTTT

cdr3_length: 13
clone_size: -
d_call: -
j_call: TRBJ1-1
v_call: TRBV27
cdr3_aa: CASSLGPNTEAFF
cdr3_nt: TGTGCCAGCAGTTTAGGCCCGAACACTGAAGCTTTCTTT

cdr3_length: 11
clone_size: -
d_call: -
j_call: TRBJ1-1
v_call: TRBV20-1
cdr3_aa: CSVLAASEAFF
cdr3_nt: TGCAGTGTGTTGGCGGCGTCTGAAGCTTTCTTT

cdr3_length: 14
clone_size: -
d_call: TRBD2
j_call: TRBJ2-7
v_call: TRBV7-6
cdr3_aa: CASSLGLAGYEQYF
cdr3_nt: TGTGCCAGCAGCTTGGGACTAGCGGGCTACGAGCAGTACTTC

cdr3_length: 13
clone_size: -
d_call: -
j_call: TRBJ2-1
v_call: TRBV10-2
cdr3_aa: CASSERARGEQFF
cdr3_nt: TGCGCCAGCAGTGAGAGGGCCCGGGGTGAGCAGTTCTTC

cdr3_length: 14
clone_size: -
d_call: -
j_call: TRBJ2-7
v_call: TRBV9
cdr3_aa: CASSVGGDHGEQYF
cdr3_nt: TGTGCCAGCAGCGTAGGGGGGGACCATGGTGAGCAGTACTTC

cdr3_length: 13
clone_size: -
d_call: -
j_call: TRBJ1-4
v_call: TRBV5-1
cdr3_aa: CASRDRPNEKLFF
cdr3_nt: TGCGCCAGCAGAGACAGGCCTAATGAAAAACTGTTTTTT

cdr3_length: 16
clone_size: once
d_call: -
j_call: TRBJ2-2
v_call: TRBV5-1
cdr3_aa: CASSLNKVGDTGELFF
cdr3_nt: TGCGCCAGCAGCTTGAATAAAGTGGGAGACACCGGGGAGCTGTTTTTT

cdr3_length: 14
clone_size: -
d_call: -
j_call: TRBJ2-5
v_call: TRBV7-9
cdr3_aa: CASSLSATTTRQYF
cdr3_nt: TGTGCCAGCAGCTTATCTGCTACCACGACTCGTCAGTACTTC

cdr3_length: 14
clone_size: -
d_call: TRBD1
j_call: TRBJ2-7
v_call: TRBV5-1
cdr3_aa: CASSPGQNSYEQYF
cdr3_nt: TGCGCCAGCAGCCCGGGACAGAACTCCTACGAGCAGTACTTC

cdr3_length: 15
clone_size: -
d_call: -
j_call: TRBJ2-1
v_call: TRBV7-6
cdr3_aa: CASSLAEGRYNEQFF
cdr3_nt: TGTGCCAGCAGCTTAGCGGAGGGCCGTTACAATGAGCAGTTCTTC

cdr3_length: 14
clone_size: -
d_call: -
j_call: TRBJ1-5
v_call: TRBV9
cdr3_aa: CASSVSGSNQPQHF
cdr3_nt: TGTGCCAGCAGCGTCTCAGGGAGCAATCAGCCCCAGCATTTT

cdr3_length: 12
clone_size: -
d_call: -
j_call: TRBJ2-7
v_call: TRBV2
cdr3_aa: CASTNREYEQYF
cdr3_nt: TGTGCCAGCACTAACAGGGAATACGAGCAGTACTTC

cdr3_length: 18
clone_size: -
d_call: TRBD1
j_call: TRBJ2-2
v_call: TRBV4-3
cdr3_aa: CASSQDFPGTGNTGELFF
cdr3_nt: TGCGCCAGCAGCCAAGATTTCCCGGGGACAGGGAACACCGGGGAGCTGTTTTTT

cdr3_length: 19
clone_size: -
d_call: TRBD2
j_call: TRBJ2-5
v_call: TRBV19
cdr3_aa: CASSTSGTSGSKRQETQYF
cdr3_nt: TGTGCCAGTAGTACCTCCGGGACTAGCGGGAGTAAACGGCAAGAGACCCAGTACTTC

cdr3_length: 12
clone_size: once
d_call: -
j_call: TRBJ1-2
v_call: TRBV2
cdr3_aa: CASSQGMNGYTF
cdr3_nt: TGTGCCAGCAGTCAGGGGATGAACGGCTACACCTTC